Below are 18 T cell receptor beta chains sequenced from a single sample in a study of blood T cell repertoires in COVID-19. Assay: immunoSEQ multiplex PCR; the TCRdb copy retains only in-frame clones and omits some. The sample has more than 85,000 clones, approximately 80% seen once. The specimen was peripheral blood. These receptors were taken from a woman in her 70s with acute or convalescent COVID-19.

The V call is TRBV18, the J call TRBJ1-1; the D is unclear. Germline V gives CDR1 KGHSH, CDR2 LQKENI. This CDR3 has 16 amino acids. Trimming cost V 3 bases and J 0 bases, with 14 bases left between them. CDR3 DNA: TGTGCCAGCTCACCCAACCTACAGACCATGAACACTGAAGCTTTCTTT. This gives the protein CASSPNLQTMNTEAFF.

This chain's CDR3 is CASSQVGGGRNGYTF. CDR3 nucleotide sequence: TGCGCCAGCAGCCAAGTAGGCGGGGGGCGCAATGGCTACACCTTC. V usage is TRBV4-1 and J usage is TRBJ1-2; tentatively, D is TRBD1 (6 bases). The V gene lost 1 base and the J gene lost 6 bases, with 15 bases spanning the gap. CDR3 length: 15 amino acids. Germline values: CDR1 MGHRA, CDR2 YSYEKL.

V and J are TRBV3-1 (or the pseudogene TRBV3-2) and TRBJ2-7, with D tentatively TRBD2 (5 bases). This CDR3 has 13 residues. V lost 1 base, J lost 11 bases, and 15 bases lay in between. The germline V gene has CDR1 LGHDT and CDR2 YNNKEL (reference sequence). The DNA for the CDR3 is TGTGCCAGCAGCCAAGTGAGGGCAGCCGGAGAGTACTTC. This encodes CASSQVRAAGEYF.

The V call is TRBV11-2, the J call TRBJ2-5; 14 bases are shared with TRBD2. This CDR3 comprises 16 residues. V shed 3 bases and J 6 bases; nucleotides not matched to a gene: 6. Germline V gene lookup returns CDR1 SGHAT and CDR2 FQNNGV. The CDR3 nucleotides read TGTGCCAGCAGCTTCTCCCGGACTAGCGGGAGGCAGACCCAGTACTTC. It encodes CASSFSRTSGRQTQYF.

The J gene is TRBJ2-2, the V gene TRBV6-6, with D unclear. Deletions cut 5 bases from V and 0 bases from J, with 4 bases between. This CDR3 comprises 13 residues. Germline assignment: CDR1 MNHNY and CDR2 SVGAGI (reference sequence). The CDR3 sequence is CASSRSNTGELFF. Written as DNA, the CDR3 is TGTGCCAGCAGTCGCTCGAACACCGGGGAGCTGTTTTTT.

The chain links TRBV30 to TRBJ2-2, with D possibly TRBD1 on 6 matching bases. CDR1 and CDR2 from the germline V gene are GTSNPN and SVGIG (reference sequence). The ends were cut back, 4 bases at V and 5 bases at J, with 8 bases in the middle. There are 12 residues in the CDR3. The DNA of the CDR3 is TGTGCCTGGACCAGGGGAACCGGGGAGCTGTTTTTT. Its protein product is CAWTRGTGELFF.

Only one count was recorded for this clone. This chain connects TRBV29-1 to TRBJ2-3; D is unclear. Germline V gene sequence: CDR1 SQVTM, CDR2 ANQGSEA. The ends were cut back, 4 bases at V and 4 bases at J, with 9 bases in the middle. The CDR3 has 12 residues. CDR3 DNA: TGCAGCGTTGGGCAGATCTCAGATACGCAGTATTTT. It codes for CSVGQISDTQYF.

V usage is TRBV28 and J usage is TRBJ2-2; 8 positions match TRBD2. The CDR3 has 16 amino acids. Germline V gene lookup returns CDR1 MDHEN and CDR2 SYDVKM. The V segment lost 1 base and the J segment 6 bases; nucleotides outside the gene matches: 7. The CDR3 region has the DNA TGTGCCAGCAGTTTATACCCTACGGGAGGGTCCGGGGAGCTGTTTTTT. This encodes CASSLYPTGGSGELFF.

This clone was detected many times. The genes are TRBV6-5 and TRBJ1-4; D unclear. The CDR3 runs to 14 residues. CDR1 MNHEY and CDR2 SVGAGI come from the germline V gene. V gave up 6 bases and J gave up 0 bases, with 8 bases separating them. The CDR3 DNA reads as TGTGCCAGCAGGATGACTGCAACTAATGAAAAACTGTTTTTT. It yields the protein CASRMTATNEKLFF.

The V and J genes are TRBV27 and TRBJ1-2; D is possibly TRBD1 (5 bases). The germline gives CDR1 MNHEY, CDR2 SMNVEV (reference sequence). This CDR3 is built from 15 residues. Trimming shortened V by 2 bases and J by 2 bases, and 12 bases separated the two germline ends. In DNA, the CDR3 is TGTGCCAGCAGTTTACAGAGGGAGGGGAACTATGGCTACACCTTC. Amino acids: CASSLQREGNYGYTF.

V is TRBV7-2 and J is TRBJ2-7, with D unresolved. CDR3 length: 14 residues. V dropped 1 base and J dropped 0 bases, with 7 bases sitting between them. Germline V gene data show CDR1 as SGHTA and CDR2 as FQGNSA. The CDR3 sequence is CASSLGAISYEQYF. Written as DNA, the CDR3 is TGTGCCAGCAGCTTAGGGGCGATCTCCTACGAGCAGTACTTC.

The genes are TRBV5-1 and TRBJ1-1; D might be TRBD1 (6 bases). Germline CDR1 SGHRS, CDR2 YFSETQ. Trimming removed 0 bases from V and 14 bases from J, with 23 bases in between. The CDR3 has 15 amino acids. The CDR3 here is CASSLDGTGNDRRFF. The CDR3 DNA reads TGCGCCAGCAGCTTGGACGGAACAGGGAATGACCGGAGGTTCTTT.

The genes are TRBV2 and TRBJ1-5; D gene uncertain. V lost 4 bases and J 4 bases, leaving 8 bases between the germline ends. CDR1 is SNHLY and CDR2 is FYNNEI in the germline V gene. This CDR3 spans 13 amino acids. The CDR3 bases are TGTGCCAGCAGTGCTCGAGGAAATCAGCCCCAGCATTTT. This sequence encodes CASSARGNQPQHF.

The chain couples TRBV2 to TRBJ2-4; D perhaps matches TRBD2 (5 bases). This CDR3 is 11 amino acids long. The germline V gene has CDR1 SNHLY and CDR2 FYNNEI. Trimming pared 3 bases from V and 16 bases from J, leaving 13 bases between. DNA of the CDR3: TGTGCCAGCAGTGAGGATGAGGGTCCTTACTTC. It specifies CASSEDEGPYF.

The CDR3 reads CASSYGRRGNSPLHF. Written as DNA, the CDR3 is TGTGCCAGCAGTTACGGCCGAAGGGGTAATTCACCCCTCCACTTT. The J gene is TRBJ1-6, the V gene TRBV6-2 or TRBV6-3, with D tentatively TRBD1 (5 bases). The CDR3 has 15 residues. Germline CDR1 and CDR2: MNHEY and SVGEGT. The V gene lost 2 bases and the J gene lost 6 bases, with 11 bases spanning the gap.

The genes are TRBV19 and TRBJ1-2; D remains unclear. Germline lookup yields CDR1 LNHDA and CDR2 SQIVND (reference sequence). The CDR3 is made up of 14 amino acids. Trimming took 7 bases from V and 4 from J, leaving 16 bases between them. This CDR3 is CASTLVGSGYGYTF. The CDR3 bases are TGTGCCAGTACCCTAGTAGGAAGTGGCTATGGCTACACCTTC.

The rearrangement joins TRBV5-1 to TRBJ1-4, with D perhaps matching TRBD1 (5 bases). Germline V lookup: CDR1 SGHRS, CDR2 YFSETQ. The CDR3 has 15 amino acids. The ends were cut back, 1 base at V and 7 bases at J, with 14 bases in the middle. The CDR3 sequence is CASSLQGPPAEKLFF. CDR3 nucleotide sequence: TGCGCCAGCAGCTTGCAGGGCCCTCCAGCTGAAAAACTGTTTTTT.

The chain employs TRBV6-5 and TRBJ1-6; 7 bases line up with TRBD1. The CDR3 is 14 residues long. The V gene's germline CDR1 is MNHEY and CDR2 SVGAGI. With V trimmed by 7 bases and J by 15 bases, 15 bases remained unmatched. The DNA for the CDR3 is TGTGCCAGCACCAACAGGGGTGGATTTTTAGGCCTCCACTTT. As protein: CASTNRGGFLGLHF.